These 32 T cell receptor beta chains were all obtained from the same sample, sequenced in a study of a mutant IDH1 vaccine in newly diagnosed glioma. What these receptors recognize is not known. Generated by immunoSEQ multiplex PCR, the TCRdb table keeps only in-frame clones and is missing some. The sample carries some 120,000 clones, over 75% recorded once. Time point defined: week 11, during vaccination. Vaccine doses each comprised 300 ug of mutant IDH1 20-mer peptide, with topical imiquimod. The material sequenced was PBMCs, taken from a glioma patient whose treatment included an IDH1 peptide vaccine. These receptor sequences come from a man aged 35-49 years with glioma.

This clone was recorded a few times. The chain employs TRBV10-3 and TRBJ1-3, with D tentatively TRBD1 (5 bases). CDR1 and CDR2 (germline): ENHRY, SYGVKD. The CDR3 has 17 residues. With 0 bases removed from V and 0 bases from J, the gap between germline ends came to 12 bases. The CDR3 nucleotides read TGTGCCATCAGTGAGTCTCGGGGCCGTGGCTCTGGAAACACCATATATTTT. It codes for CAISESRGRGSGNTIYF.

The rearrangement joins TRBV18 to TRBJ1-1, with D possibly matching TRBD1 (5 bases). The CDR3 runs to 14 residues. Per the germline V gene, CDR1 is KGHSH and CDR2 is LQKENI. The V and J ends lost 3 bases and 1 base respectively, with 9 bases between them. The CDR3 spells CASSPLDRNTEAFF. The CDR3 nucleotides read TGTGCCAGCTCACCTCTAGACAGGAACACTGAAGCTTTCTTT.

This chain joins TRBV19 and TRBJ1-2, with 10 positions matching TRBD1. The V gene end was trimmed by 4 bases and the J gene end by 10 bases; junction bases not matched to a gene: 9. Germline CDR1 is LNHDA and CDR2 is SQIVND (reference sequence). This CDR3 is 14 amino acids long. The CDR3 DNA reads TGTGCCAGTAGTACCCAGACAGGGGGCGCGTCCTACACCTTC. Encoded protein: CASSTQTGGASYTF. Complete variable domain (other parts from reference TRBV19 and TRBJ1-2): DGGITQSPKYLFRKEGQNVTLSCEQNLNHDAMYWYRQDPGQGLRLIYYSQIVNDFQKGDIAEGYSVSREKKESFPLTVTSAQKNPTAFYLCASSTQTGGASYTFGSGTRLTVV.

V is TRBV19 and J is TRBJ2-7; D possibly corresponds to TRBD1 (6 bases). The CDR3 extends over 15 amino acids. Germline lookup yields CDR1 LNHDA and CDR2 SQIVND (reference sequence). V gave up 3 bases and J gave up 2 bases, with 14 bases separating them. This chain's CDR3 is CASSIASTGTYEQYF. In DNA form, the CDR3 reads TGTGCCAGTAGTATCGCCTCGACAGGAACCTACGAGCAGTACTTC.

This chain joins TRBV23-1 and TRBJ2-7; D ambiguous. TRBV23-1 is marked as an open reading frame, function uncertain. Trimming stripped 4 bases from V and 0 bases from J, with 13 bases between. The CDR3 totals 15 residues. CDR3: CASSPRFRDSYEQYF. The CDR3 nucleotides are TGCGCCAGCAGTCCTCGGTTTAGAGACTCCTACGAGCAGTACTTC.

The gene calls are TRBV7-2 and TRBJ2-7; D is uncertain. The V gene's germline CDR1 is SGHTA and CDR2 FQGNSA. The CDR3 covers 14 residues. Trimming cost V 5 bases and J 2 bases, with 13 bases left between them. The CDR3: CASSINRETYEQYF. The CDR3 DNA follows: TGTGCCAGCAGCATTAACAGAGAAACCTACGAGCAGTACTTC.

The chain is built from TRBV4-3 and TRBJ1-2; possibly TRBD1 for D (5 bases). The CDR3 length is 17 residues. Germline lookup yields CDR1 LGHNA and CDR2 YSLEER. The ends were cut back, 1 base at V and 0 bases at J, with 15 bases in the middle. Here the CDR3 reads CASSQVRRENTNYGYTF. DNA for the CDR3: TGCGCCAGCAGCCAAGTCCGCAGGGAGAACACTAACTATGGCTACACCTTC.

The CDR3 sequence: CASSPETGGDTEAFF. In nucleotides, the CDR3 is TGCGCCAGCAGCCCCGAGACAGGGGGGGACACTGAAGCTTTCTTT. This sequence joins TRBV4-3 and TRBJ1-1; 9 bases are shared with TRBD1. This CDR3 region has 15 residues. CDR1 LGHNA and CDR2 YSLEER come from the germline V gene. V lost 4 bases and J lost 3; bases outside the gene matches: 6.

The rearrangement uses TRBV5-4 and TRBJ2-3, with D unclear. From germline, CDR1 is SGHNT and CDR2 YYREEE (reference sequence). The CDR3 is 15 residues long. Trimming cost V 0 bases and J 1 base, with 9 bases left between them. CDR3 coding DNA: TGTGCCAGCAGCTTGGAAGGTATACGCACAGATACGCAGTATTTT. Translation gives CASSLEGIRTDTQYF.

The CDR3 coding sequence is TGCGCCAGCAGTGACCCGGGCACAGATACGCAGTATTTT. The encoded protein is CASSDPGTDTQYF. The J gene is TRBJ2-3, the V gene TRBV10-1; D not certain. V was cut by 3 bases and J by 1 base, with 5 bases left in between. The CDR3 consists of 13 residues. The germline gives CDR1 WNHNN, CDR2 SYGVQD (reference sequence).

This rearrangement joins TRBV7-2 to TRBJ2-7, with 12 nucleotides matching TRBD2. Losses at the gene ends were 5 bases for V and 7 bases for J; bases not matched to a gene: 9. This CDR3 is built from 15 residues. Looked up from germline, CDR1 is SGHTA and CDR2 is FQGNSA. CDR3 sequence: CASSPTSGRTQEQYF. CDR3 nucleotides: TGTGCCAGCAGCCCAACTAGCGGGAGGACTCAAGAGCAGTACTTC.

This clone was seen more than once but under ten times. For the CDR3, the DNA is TGTGCCAGCAAGAGTGGGGGCGCGGTCACTGAAGCTTTCTTT. Its translation: CASKSGGAVTEAFF. V is TRBV6-1 and J is TRBJ1-1; D possibly corresponds to TRBD1 (6 bases). V was pared by 7 bases and J by 4 bases, with 16 bases between. The germline CDR1 and CDR2 sequences are MNHNS and SASEGT. The CDR3 is 14 amino acids.

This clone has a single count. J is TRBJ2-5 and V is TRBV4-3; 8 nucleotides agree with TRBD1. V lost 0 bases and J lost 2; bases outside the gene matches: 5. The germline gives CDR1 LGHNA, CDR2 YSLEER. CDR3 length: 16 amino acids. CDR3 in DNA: TGCGCCAGCAGCCAAGATCCCTACAGGGGGCAAGAGACCCAGTACTTC. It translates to CASSQDPYRGQETQYF.

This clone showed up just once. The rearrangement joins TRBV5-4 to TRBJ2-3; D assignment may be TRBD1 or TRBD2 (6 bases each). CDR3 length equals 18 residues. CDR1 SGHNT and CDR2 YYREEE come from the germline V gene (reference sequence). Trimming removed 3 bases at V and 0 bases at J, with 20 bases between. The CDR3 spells CASSSGGGQATSTDTQYF. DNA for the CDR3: TGTGCCAGCAGCTCCGGAGGGGGGCAGGCGACTAGCACAGATACGCAGTATTTT.

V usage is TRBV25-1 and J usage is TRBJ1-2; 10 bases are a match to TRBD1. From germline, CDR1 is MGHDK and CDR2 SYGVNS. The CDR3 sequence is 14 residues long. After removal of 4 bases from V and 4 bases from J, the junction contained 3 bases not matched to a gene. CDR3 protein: CASSGGTGAYGYTF. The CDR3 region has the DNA TGTGCCAGCAGTGGAGGGACAGGGGCCTATGGCTACACCTTC.

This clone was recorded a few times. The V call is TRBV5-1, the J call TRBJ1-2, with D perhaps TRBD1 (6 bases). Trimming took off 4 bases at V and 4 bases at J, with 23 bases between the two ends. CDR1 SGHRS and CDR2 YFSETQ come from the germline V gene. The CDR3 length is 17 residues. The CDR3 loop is CASSPNTGTPPFYGYTF. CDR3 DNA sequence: TGCGCCAGCAGCCCGAATACAGGGACCCCCCCCTTCTATGGCTACACCTTC. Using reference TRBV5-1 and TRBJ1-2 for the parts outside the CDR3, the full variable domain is KAGVTQTPRYLIKTRGQQVTLSCSPISGHRSVSWYQQTPGQGLQFLFEYFSETQRNKGNFPGRFSGRQFSNSRSEMNVSTLELGDSALYLCASSPNTGTPPFYGYTFGSGTRLTVV.

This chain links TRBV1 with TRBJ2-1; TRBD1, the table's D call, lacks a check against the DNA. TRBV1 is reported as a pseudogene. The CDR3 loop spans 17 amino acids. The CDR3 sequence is CTSSQDHRDRGHNEQFF. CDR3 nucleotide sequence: TGCACCAGCAGCCAAGATCACCGGGACAGGGGCCACAATGAGCAGTTCTTC.

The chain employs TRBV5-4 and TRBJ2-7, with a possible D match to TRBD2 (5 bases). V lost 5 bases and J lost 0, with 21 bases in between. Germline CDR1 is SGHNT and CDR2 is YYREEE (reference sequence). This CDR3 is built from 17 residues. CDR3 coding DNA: TGTGCCAGCAGACTTCGCTCGGATGGAGGACTCTCCTACGAGCAGTACTTC. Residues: CASRLRSDGGLSYEQYF.

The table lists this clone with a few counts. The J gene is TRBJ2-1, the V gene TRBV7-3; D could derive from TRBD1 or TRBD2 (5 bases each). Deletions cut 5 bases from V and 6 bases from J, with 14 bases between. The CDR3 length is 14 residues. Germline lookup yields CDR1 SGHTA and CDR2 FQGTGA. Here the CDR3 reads CASSATGTFNEQFF. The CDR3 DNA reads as TGTGCCAGCAGCGCTACCGGGACCTTCAATGAGCAGTTCTTC.

The CDR3 sequence is CATSLPGQGSNYGYTF. The CDR3 DNA is TGTGCCACCAGCCTTCCGGGACAGGGGTCGAACTATGGCTACACCTTC. The V and J genes are TRBV15 and TRBJ1-2; 10 nucleotides line up with TRBD1. Germline V gene sequence: CDR1 LNHNV, CDR2 YYDKDF (reference sequence). The CDR3 covers 16 residues. V lost 5 bases and J lost 2; bases outside the gene matches: 8. The variable domain in full, with the rest retrieved from reference TRBV15 and TRBJ1-2, is DAMVIQNPRYQVTQFGKPVTLSCSQTLNHNVMYWYQQKSSQAPKLLFHYYDKDFNNEADTPDNFQSRRPNTSFCFLDIRSPGLGDTAMYLCATSLPGQGSNYGYTFGSGTRLTVV.

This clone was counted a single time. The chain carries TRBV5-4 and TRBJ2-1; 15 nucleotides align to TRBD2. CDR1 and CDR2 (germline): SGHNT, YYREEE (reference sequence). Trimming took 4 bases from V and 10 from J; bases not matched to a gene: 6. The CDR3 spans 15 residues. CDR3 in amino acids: CASSTGLAGGTEQFF. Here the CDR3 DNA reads TGTGCCAGCAGCACGGGACTAGCGGGGGGAACAGAGCAGTTCTTC.

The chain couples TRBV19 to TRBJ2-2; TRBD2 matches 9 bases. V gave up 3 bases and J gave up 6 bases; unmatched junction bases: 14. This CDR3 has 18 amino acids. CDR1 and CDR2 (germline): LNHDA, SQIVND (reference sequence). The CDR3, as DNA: TGTGCCAGTAGTATTGACCATCCCGGGTCTAGCGGGGCCGGGGAGCTGTTTTTT. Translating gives CASSIDHPGSSGAGELFF.

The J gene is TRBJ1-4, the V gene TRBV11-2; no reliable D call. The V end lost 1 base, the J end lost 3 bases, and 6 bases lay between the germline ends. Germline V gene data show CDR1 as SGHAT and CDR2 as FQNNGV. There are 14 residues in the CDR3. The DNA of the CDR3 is TGTGCCAGCAGCTTAGGAGTGGCTAATGAAAAACTGTTTTTT. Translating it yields CASSLGVANEKLFF.

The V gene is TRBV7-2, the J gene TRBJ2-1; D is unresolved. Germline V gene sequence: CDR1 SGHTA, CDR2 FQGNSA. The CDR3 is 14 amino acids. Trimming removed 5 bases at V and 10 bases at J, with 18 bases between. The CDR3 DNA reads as TGTGCCAGCAGCCCCGCCCAATTCGCGTGGGAGCAGTTCTTC. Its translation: CASSPAQFAWEQFF.

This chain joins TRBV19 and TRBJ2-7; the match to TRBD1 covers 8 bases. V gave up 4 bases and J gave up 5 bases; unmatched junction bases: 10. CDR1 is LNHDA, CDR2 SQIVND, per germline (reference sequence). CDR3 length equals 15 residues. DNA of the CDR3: TGTGCCAGTAGTACCGGTGGGACAGGACGGGACGAGCAGTACTTC. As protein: CASSTGGTGRDEQYF.

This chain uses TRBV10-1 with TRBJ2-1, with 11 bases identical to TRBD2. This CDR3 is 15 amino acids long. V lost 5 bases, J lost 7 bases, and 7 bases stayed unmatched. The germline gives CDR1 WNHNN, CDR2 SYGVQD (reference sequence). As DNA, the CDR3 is TGCGCCAGCAGTAAGCTGACTAGCGGGGTAAATGAGCAGTTCTTC. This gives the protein CASSKLTSGVNEQFF.

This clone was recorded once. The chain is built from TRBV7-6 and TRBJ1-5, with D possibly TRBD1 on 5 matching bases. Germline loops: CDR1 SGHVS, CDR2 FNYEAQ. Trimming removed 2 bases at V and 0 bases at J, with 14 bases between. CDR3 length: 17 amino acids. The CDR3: CASSLIGGELSNQPQHF. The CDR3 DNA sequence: TGTGCCAGCAGCTTAATAGGAGGGGAACTTAGCAATCAGCCCCAGCATTTT.

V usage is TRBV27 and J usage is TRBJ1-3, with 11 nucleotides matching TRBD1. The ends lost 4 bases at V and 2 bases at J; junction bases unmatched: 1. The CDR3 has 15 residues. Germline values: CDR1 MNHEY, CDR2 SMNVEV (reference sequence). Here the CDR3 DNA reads TGTGCCAGCAGTTCGGACAGGGGGCCTGGAAACACCATATATTTT. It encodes CASSSDRGPGNTIYF.

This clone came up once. The CDR3 sequence is CASSLGAGGDTQYF. CDR3 in DNA: TGTGCCAGCAGCTTAGGTGCGGGAGGAGATACGCAGTATTTT. This sequence joins TRBV7-2 and TRBJ2-3, with 8 bases aligning to TRBD2. V trimming: 1 base; J trimming: 5 bases; junction bases outside the gene matches: 2. CDR1 and CDR2 (germline): SGHTA, FQGNSA. The CDR3 spans 14 residues.

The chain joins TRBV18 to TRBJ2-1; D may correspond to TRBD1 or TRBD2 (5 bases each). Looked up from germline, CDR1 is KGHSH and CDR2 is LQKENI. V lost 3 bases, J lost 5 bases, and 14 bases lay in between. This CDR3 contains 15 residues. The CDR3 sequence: CASSPEGTVNNEQFF. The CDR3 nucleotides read TGTGCCAGCTCACCCGAAGGGACCGTTAACAATGAGCAGTTCTTC.

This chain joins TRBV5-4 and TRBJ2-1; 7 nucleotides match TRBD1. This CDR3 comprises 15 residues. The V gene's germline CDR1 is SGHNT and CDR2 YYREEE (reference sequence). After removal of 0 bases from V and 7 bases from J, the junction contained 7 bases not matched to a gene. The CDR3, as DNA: TGTGCCAGCAGCTTGGGACAGGGCTCTTATAATGAGCAGTTCTTC. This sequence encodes CASSLGQGSYNEQFF.

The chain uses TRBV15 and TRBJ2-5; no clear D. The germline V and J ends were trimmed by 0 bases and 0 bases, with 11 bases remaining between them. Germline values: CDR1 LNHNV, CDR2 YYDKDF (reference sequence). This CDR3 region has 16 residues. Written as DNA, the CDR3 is TGTGCCACCAGCAGAGATCCCGGATCGTACCAAGAGACCCAGTACTTC. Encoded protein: CATSRDPGSYQETQYF.